This TCR beta chain was observed in a study of shared clonotypes between healthy human individuals. Using immunoSEQ multiplex PCR, the repertoire was profiled, and TCRdb retains in-frame clones only, with some absent. Of some 1.5 million clones listed, about 98% are singletons. The sequence came from a man aged 25-45 years in good health. Sequenced sample: naive CD4+ T cells sorted from blood. As for subset: CD45RA+ positively selected.

The DNA for the CDR3 is TGCGCCAGCAGTGAGCCCTTCTCGGTCACCTACGAGCAGTACTTC. Amino acids: CASSEPFSVTYEQYF. The chain is built from TRBV10-2 and TRBJ2-7; no reliable D call. Germline lookup yields CDR1 WSHSY and CDR2 SAAADI. V was clipped by 2 bases and J by 2 bases, with 13 bases between them. This CDR3 comprises 15 residues.